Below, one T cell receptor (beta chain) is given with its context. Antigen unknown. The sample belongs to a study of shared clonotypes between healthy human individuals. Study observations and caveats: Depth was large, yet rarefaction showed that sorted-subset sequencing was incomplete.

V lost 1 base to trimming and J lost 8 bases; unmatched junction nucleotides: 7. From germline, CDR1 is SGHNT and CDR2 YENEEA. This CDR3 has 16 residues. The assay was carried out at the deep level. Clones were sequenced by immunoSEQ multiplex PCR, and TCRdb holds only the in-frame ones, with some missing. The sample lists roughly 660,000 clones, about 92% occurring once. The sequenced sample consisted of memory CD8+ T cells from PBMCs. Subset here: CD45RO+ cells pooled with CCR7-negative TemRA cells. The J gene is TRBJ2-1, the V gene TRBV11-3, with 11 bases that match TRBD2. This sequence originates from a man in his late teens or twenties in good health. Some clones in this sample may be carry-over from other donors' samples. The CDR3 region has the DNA TGTGCCAGCAGCTTAGGGTCTAGCGGGAGGACCGATGAGCAGTTCTTC. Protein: CASSLGSSGRTDEQFF. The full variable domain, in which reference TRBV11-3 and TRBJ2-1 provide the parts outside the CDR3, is EAGVVQSPRYKIIEKKQPVAFWCNPISGHNTLYWYLQNLGQGPELLIRYENEEAVDDSQLPKDRFSAERLKGVDSTLKIQPAELGDSAVYLCASSLGSSGRTDEQFFGPGTRLTVL.